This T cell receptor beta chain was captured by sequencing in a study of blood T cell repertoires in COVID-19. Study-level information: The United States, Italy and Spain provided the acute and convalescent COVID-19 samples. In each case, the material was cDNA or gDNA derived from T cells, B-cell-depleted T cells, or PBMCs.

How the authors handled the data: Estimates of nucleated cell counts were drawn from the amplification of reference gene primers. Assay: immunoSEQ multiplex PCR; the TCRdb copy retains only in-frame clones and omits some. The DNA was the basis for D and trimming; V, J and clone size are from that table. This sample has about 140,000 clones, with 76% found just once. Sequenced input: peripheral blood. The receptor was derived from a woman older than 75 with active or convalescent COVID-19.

CDR3 in DNA: TGTGCCAGCAGCAGGAGGCGCGACGAAAAACTGTTTTTT. The encoded protein is CASSRRRDEKLFF. V and J are TRBV7-2 and TRBJ1-4; D is uncertain. Trimming shortened V by 5 bases and J by 8 bases, and 12 bases separated the two germline ends. This CDR3 spans 13 amino acids. From germline, CDR1 is SGHTA and CDR2 FQGNSA.